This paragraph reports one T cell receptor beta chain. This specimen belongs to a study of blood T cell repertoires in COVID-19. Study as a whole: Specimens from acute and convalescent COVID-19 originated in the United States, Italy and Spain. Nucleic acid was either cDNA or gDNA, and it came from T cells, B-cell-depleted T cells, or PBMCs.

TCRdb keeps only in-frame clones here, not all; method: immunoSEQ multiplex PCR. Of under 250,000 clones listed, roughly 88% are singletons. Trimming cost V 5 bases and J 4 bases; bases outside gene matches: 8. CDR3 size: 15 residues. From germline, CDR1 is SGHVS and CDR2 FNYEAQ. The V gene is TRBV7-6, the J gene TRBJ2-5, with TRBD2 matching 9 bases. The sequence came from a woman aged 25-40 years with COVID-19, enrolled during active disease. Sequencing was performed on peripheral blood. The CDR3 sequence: CASSPRAGGLETQYF. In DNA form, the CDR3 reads TGTGCCAGCAGCCCCCGCGCGGGGGGGTTAGAGACCCAGTACTTC.